This T cell receptor beta chain was identified in a study of cytomegalovirus exposure and HLA in healthy donors. Germline V gives CDR1 MNHEY, CDR2 SMNVEV (reference sequence). This CDR3 comprises 13 residues. The V end was cut by 6 bases, the J end by 1 base, with 9 bases between. Use of 60 Vbeta and 13 Jbeta primers characterized the PCR. TCRdb's copy holds only in-frame clones and misses some; the assay was immunoSEQ multiplex PCR. The data show 80,000 to 100,000 clones, with roughly 77% seen just once and about 9.3% held by the top ten. The V gene is TRBV27, the J gene TRBJ1-1; D call uncertain. This sequence originates from a human donor in good health. Sequencing input: PBMCs. In DNA form, the CDR3 reads TGTGCCAGCAGCCTAGATGGGAACACTGAAGCTTTCTTT. It yields the protein CASSLDGNTEAFF.